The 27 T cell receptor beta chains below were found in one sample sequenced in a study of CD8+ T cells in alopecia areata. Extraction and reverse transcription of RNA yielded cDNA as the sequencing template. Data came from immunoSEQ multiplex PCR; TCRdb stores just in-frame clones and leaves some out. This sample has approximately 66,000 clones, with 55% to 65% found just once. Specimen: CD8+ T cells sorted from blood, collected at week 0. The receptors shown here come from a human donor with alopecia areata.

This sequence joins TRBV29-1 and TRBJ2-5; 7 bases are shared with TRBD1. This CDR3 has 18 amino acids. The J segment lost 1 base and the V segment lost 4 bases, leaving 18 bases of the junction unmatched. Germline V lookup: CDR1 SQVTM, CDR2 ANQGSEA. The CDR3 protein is CSVGGTVGIRRGQETQYF. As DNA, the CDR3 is TGCAGCGTTGGTGGGACAGTTGGTATAAGGAGAGGCCAAGAGACCCAGTACTTC.

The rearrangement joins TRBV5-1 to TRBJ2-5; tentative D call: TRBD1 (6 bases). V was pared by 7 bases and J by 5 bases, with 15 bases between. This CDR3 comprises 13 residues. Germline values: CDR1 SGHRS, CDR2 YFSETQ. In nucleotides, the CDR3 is TGCGCCAGCCGGAGGAACAGGGAGGAGACCCAGTACTTC. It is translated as CASRRNREETQYF.

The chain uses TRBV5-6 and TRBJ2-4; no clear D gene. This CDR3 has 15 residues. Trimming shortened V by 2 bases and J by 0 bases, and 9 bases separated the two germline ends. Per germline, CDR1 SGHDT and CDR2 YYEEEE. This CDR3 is CASSLGTLAKNIQYF. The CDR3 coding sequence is TGTGCCAGCAGCTTAGGAACTCTAGCCAAAAACATTCAGTACTTC.

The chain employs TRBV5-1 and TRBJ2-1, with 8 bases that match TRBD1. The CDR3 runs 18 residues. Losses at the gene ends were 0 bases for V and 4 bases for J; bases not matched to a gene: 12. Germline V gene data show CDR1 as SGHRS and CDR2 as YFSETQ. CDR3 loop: CASSLDNPDRAYYNEQFF. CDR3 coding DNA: TGCGCCAGCAGCTTGGACAACCCGGACAGGGCCTATTACAATGAGCAGTTCTTC.

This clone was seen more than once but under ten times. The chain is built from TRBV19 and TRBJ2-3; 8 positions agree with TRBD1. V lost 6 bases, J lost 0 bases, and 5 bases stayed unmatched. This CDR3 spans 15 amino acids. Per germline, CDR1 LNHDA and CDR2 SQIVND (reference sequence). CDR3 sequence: CASRQGGSSTDTQYF. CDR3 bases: TGTGCCAGTAGACAGGGGGGTAGTAGCACAGATACGCAGTATTTT.

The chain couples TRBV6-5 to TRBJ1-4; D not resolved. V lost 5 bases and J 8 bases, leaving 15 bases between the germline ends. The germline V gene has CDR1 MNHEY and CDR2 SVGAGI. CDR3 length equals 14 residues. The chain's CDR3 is CASSAVLDGEKLFF. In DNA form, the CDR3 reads TGTGCCAGCAGTGCGGTCCTAGACGGGGAAAAACTGTTTTTT.

CDR3: CASSDTERNTEAFF. For the CDR3, the DNA is TGTGCCAGCAGCGATACGGAGAGGAACACTGAAGCTTTCTTT. V and J are TRBV7-9 and TRBJ1-1; D uncertain. CDR3 length equals 14 residues. Germline V gene sequence: CDR1 SEHNR, CDR2 FQNEAQ (reference sequence). V gave up 5 bases and J gave up 1 base, with 11 bases separating them.

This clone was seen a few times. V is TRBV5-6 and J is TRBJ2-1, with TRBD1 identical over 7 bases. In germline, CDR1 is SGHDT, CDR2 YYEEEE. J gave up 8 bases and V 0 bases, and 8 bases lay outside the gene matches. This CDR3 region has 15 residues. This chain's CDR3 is CASSLERGPTDEQFF. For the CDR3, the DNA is TGTGCCAGCAGCTTGGAAAGGGGGCCGACTGATGAGCAGTTCTTC.

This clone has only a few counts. The CDR3 loop reads CASSQFEEGNTEAFF. CDR3 bases: TGCGCCAGCAGCCAATTTGAGGAGGGGAACACTGAAGCTTTCTTT. The V and J genes are TRBV4-1 and TRBJ1-1; D call uncertain. V was clipped by 2 bases and J by 1 base, with 11 bases between them. Germline V gene lookup returns CDR1 MGHRA and CDR2 YSYEKL. The CDR3 covers 15 residues.

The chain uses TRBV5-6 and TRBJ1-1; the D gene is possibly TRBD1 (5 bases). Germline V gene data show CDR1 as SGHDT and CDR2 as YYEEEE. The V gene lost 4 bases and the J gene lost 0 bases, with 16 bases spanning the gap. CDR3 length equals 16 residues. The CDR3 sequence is CASSTHLTVLNTEAFF. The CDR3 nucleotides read TGTGCCAGCAGCACCCATTTGACAGTTTTGAACACTGAAGCTTTCTTT.

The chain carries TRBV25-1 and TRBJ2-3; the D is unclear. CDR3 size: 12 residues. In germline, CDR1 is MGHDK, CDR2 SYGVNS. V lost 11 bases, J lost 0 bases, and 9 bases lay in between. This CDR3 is CACGPSTDTQYF. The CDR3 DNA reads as TGTGCCTGTGGTCCTAGCACAGATACGCAGTATTTT.

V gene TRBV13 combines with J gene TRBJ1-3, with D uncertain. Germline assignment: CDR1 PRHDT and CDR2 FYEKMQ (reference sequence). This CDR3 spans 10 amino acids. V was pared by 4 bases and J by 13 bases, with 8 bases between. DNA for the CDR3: TGTGCCAGCAGCTCACAGTCGATATATTTT. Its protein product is CASSSQSIYF. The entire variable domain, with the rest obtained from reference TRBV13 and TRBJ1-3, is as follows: AAGVIQSPRHLIKEKRETATLKCYPIPRHDTVYWYQQGPGQDPQFLISFYEKMQSDKGSIPDRFSAQQFSDYHSELNMSSLELGDSALYFCASSSQSIYFGEGSWLTVV.

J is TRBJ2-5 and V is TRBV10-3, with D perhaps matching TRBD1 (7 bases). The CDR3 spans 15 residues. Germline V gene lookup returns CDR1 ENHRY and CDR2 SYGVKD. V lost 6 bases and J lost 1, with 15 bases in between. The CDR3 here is CAISEGAGSQETQYF. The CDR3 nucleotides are TGTGCCATCAGCGAGGGGGCCGGGAGCCAAGAGACCCAGTACTTC.

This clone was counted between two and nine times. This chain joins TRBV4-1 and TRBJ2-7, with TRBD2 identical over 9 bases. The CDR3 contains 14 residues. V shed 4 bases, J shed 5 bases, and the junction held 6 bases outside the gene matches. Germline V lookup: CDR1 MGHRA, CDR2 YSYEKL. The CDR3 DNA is TGCGCCAGCAGCCCGGGACTAGCTTTACACGAGCAGTACTTC. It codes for CASSPGLALHEQYF.

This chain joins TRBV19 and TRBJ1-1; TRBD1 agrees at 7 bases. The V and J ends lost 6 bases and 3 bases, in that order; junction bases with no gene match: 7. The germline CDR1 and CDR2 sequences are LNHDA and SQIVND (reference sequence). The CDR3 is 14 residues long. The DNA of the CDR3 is TGTGCCAGTAGCACTTCAGGGGGACACACTGAAGCTTTCTTT. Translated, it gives CASSTSGGHTEAFF.

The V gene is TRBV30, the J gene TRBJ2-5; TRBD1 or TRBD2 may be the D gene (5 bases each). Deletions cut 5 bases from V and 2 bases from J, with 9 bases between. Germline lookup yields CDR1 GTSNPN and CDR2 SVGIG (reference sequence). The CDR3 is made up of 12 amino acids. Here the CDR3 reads CAWGGGQETQYF. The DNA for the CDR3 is TGTGCCTGGGGGGGTGGGCAAGAGACCCAGTACTTC.

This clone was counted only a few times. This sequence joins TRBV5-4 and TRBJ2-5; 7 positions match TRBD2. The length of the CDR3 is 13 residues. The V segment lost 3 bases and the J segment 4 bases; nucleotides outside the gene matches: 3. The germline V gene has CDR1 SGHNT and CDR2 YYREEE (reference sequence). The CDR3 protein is CASSSPGGETQYF. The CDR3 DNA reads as TGTGCCAGCAGCTCTCCGGGGGGAGAGACCCAGTACTTC.

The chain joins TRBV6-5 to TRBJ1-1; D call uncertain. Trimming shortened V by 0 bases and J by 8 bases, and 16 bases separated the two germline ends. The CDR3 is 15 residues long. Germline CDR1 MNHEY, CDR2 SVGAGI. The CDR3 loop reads CASSYSTASPREAFF. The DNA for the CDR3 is TGTGCCAGCAGTTACTCGACGGCCAGCCCCCGAGAAGCTTTCTTT.

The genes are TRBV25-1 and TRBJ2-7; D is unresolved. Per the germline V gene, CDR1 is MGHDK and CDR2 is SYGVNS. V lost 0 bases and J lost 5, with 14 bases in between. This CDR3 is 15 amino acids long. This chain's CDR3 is CASSEYPSWQDEQYF. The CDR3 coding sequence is TGTGCCAGCAGTGAATATCCGTCCTGGCAAGACGAGCAGTACTTC.

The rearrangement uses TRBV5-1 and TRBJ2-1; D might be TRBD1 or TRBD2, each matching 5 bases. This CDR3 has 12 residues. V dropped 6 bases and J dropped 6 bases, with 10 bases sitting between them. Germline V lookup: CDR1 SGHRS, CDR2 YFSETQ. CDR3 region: CASNPGTNEQFF. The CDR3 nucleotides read TGCGCCAGCAACCCGGGGACCAATGAGCAGTTCTTC.

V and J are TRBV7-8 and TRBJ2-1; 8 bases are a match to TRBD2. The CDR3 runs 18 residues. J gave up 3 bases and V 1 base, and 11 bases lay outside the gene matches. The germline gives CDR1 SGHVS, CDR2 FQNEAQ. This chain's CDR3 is CASSLGTIAGPNYNEQFF. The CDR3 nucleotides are TGTGCCAGCAGCTTAGGGACCATAGCGGGGCCAAACTACAATGAGCAGTTCTTC.

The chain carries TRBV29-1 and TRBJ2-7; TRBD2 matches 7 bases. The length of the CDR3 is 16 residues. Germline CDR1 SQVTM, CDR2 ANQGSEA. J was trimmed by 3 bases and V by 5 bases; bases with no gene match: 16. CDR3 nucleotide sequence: TGCAGCGTTCCCGCCGTTGGAGTAGCGGGCCTCTACGAGCAGTACTTC. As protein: CSVPAVGVAGLYEQYF.

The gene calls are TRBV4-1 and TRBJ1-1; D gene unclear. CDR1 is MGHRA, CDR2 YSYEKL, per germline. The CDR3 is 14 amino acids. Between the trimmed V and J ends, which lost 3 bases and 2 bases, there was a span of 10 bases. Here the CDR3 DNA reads TGCGCCAGCAGCCATTCGCCAGCCAACACTGAAGCTTTCTTT. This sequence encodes CASSHSPANTEAFF.

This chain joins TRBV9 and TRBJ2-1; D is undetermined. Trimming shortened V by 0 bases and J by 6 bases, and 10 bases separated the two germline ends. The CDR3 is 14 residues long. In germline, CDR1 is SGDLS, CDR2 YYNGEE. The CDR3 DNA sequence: TGTGCCAGCAGCGTAGCTGATCTGGGCAATGAGCAGTTCTTC. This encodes CASSVADLGNEQFF.

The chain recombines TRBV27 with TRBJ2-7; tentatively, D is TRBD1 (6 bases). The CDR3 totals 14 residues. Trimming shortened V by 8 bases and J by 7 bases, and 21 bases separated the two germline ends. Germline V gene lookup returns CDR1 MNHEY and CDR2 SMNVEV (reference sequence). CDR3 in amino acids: CASWNRDTLLEQYF. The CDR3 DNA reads TGTGCCAGCTGGAACCGGGACACGCTTTTAGAGCAGTACTTC.

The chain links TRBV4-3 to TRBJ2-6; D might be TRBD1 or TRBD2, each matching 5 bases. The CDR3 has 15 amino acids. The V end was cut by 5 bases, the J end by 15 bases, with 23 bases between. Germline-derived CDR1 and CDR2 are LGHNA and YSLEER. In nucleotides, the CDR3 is TGCGCCAGCAGCTCAAGGGTATTCGGGACCGGGGCCCTGACTTTC. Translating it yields CASSSRVFGTGALTF.

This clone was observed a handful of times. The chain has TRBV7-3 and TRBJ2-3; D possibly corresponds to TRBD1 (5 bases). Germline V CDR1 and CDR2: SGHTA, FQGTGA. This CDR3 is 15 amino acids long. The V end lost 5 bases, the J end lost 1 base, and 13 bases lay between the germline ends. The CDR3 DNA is TGTGCCAGCAGCCCCTCAGGGTTCGGCACAGATACGCAGTATTTT. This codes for CASSPSGFGTDTQYF.